The rows below give T cell receptor beta chains drawn from one sample of a study of cytomegalovirus exposure and HLA in healthy donors. The data were produced by immunoSEQ multiplex PCR, yet TCRdb's version contains in-frame clones alone and is incomplete. This table has about 93,000 clones, roughly four fifths appearing once. The sequenced material came from PBMCs. The receptor source for this set is a man aged 50 to 59 in good health and CMV-seronegative. Each CDR3 is given with its conserved first and last residue. Each record gives: clone size, J gene, V gene, D gene, CDR3 DNA, CDR3 protein. D genes are given only for firm matches. Not all rows give a size; the values are once, few, many and, for expanded clones, a class.

.,TRBJ1-2,TRBV7-8,.,TGTGCCAGCAGCTCTTCCCCCTCTGGGCGGGCTAACTATGGCTACACCTTC,CASSSSPSGRANYGYTF
.,TRBJ1-2,TRBV27,TRBD1,TGTGCCAGCGCTGGACAGGGGCGGCATGGCTACACCTTC,CASAGQGRHGYTF
once,TRBJ2-7,TRBV7-2,.,TGTGCCAGCAGCTTAGGAGGTGGGTTTGAGCAGTACTTC,CASSLGGGFEQYF
few,TRBJ2-7,TRBV10-3,TRBD2,TGTGCCATCAGTGAACCAGCGGGAGTGGGAGAGCAGTACTTC,CAISEPAGVGEQYF
.,TRBJ2-5,TRBV5-1,TRBD1,TGCGCCAGCAGCTCGGGAACAGGGGGATCCGAGACCCAGTACTTC,CASSSGTGGSETQYF
.,TRBJ1-3,TRBV2,TRBD1,TGTGCCAGCAGTTTACAGGGGCGGGGAAACACCATATATTTT,CASSLQGRGNTIYF
medium-sized,TRBJ2-5,TRBV6-5,.,TGTGCCAGCAGTTACGGGGGGCAAGAGACCCAGTACTTC,CASSYGGQETQYF
.,TRBJ1-5,TRBV28,.,TGTGCCAGCAGTTTCTCCCCCAGAAATCAGCCCCAGCATTTT,CASSFSPRNQPQHF
.,TRBJ1-3,TRBV9,TRBD1,TGTGCCAGCAGCCACGATCCGGGACAGATCTCTGGAAACACCATATATTTT,CASSHDPGQISGNTIYF
.,TRBJ2-3,TRBV28,.,TGTGCCAGCAGTTTTCTCACAGACACAGATACGCAGTATTTT,CASSFLTDTDTQYF
few,TRBJ2-6,TRBV7-2,.,TGTGCCAGCAGCTTAGGGTTCTTCGGGTCAGCTGGGGCCAACGTCCTGACTTTC,CASSLGFFGSAGANVLTF
.,TRBJ2-7,TRBV27,.,TGTGCCAGCAGTTGGGGGACGGGAGACTACGAGCAGTACTTC,CASSWGTGDYEQYF
.,TRBJ2-5,TRBV11-2,TRBD2,TGTGCCAGCAGCTTAGAATCAGTAGCGGGGGATGGAGAGACCCAGTACTTC,CASSLESVAGDGETQYF
.,TRBJ2-1,TRBV15,.,TGTGCCACCAGCAGAGGGGCTAGCCGGGGGTACAATGAGCAGTTCTTC,CATSRGASRGYNEQFF
.,TRBJ2-2,TRBV13,TRBD1,TGTGCCAGCAGCTTAGCTCAGACAGGGGCTCGCACCGGGGAGCTGTTTTTT,CASSLAQTGARTGELFF
.,TRBJ2-2,TRBV14,.,TGTGCCAGCAGCCCACTGAGGATAACCGGGGAGCTGTTTTTT,CASSPLRITGELFF
.,TRBJ2-7,TRBV28,TRBD2,TGTGCCAGCAGTCTATCCGGGGGGGTCCCCTACGAGCAGTACTTC,CASSLSGGVPYEQYF
.,TRBJ1-4,TRBV4-2,TRBD1,TGTGCCAGCAGCCAAGAAGGCGAGGGGGCAGGTGAAAAACTGTTTTTT,CASSQEGEGAGEKLFF
.,TRBJ2-7,TRBV9,TRBD1,TGTGCCAGCAGCTCGGGACAGGTTGGGTACGAGCAGTACTTC,CASSSGQVGYEQYF
.,TRBJ2-3,TRBV4-1,.,TGCGCCAGCAGCCAAGACCACAACACAGATACGCAGTATTTT,CASSQDHNTDTQYF
.,TRBJ2-2,TRBV15,TRBD2,TGTGCCACCAGCCTCCCTCTGGGACTAGCGGGAGGGCCAAACACCGGGGAGCTGTTTTTT,CATSLPLGLAGGPNTGELFF
.,TRBJ2-1,TRBV4-2,TRBD2,TGTGCCAGCAGCCAAGATTGGGGACTAGCTTCAAATGAGCAGTTCTTC,CASSQDWGLASNEQFF
.,TRBJ2-5,TRBV11-1,TRBD1,TGTGCCAGCAGCCTCAGACAGGGGGTGCAAGAGACCCAGTACTTC,CASSLRQGVQETQYF
.,TRBJ2-3,TRBV6-5,.,TGTGCCAGCAGTTTGGGGGGGGCATTATTAGATACGCAGTATTTT,CASSLGGALLDTQYF
.,TRBJ2-7,TRBV23-1,TRBD1,TGCGCCAGCATCACGAGGGGACAGGGGGTCCCAAACCACTACGAGCAGTACTTC,CASITRGQGVPNHYEQYF
.,TRBJ2-3,TRBV4-2,TRBD2,TGTGCCAGCAGCCAACCGCCTGGACTAGCGGGAGTCACAGATACGCAGTATTTT,CASSQPPGLAGVTDTQYF